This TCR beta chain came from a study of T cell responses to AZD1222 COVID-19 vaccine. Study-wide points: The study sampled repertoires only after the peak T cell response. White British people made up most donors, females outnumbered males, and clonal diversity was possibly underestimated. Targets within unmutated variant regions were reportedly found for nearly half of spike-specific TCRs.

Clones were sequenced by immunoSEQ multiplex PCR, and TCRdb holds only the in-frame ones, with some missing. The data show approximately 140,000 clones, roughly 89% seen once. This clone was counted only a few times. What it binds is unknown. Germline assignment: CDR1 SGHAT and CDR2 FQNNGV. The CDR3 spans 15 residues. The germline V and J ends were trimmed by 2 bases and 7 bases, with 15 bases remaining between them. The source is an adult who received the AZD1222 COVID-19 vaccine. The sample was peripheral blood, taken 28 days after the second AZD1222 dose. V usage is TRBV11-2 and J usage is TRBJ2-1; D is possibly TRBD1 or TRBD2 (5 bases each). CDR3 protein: CASSLSAGTRNEQFF. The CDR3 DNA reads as TGTGCCAGCAGCTTATCGGCCGGGACGCGTAATGAGCAGTTCTTC.